This entry describes one T cell receptor (beta chain). Antigen unknown. The V and J ends lost 0 bases and 12 bases, in that order; junction bases with no gene match: 13. The CDR3 extends over 14 amino acids. Germline values: CDR1 DFQATT, CDR2 SNEGSKA (reference sequence). These data belong to a study of response to subunit inactivated influenza vaccine. Findings of the study overall: A suggestion made by the authors is that each seasonal influenza vaccination recruits few new T cells.

TCRdb analysed the RT-PCR reads with MiXCR anew, one entry per CDR3 protein. The table shows about 520,000 distinct CDR3 sequences, with roughly 23% occurring only once. The sequence was collected from a man aged 50 or older who received an inactivated influenza vaccine. V usage is TRBV20-1 and J usage is TRBJ2-7; 8 bases match TRBD1. Sequencing used CD4+ T cells sorted from PBMCs, obtained 4 to 6 days after vaccination. Here the CDR3 DNA reads TGCAGTGCTAGAGACCCAGGGGGCTCGCAGGGGGGGTACTTC. Translated: CSARDPGGSQGGYF.